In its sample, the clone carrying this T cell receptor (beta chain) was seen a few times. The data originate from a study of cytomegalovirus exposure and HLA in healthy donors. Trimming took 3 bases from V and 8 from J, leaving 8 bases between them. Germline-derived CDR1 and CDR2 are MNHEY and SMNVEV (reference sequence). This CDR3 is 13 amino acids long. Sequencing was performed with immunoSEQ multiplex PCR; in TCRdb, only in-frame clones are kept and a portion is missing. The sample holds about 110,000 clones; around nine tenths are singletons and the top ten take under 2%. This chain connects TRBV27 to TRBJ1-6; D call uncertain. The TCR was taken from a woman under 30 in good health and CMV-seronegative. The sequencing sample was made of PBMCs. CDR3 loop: CASSFRRDSPLHF. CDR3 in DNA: TGTGCCAGCAGTTTTCGGAGGGATTCACCCCTCCACTTT.